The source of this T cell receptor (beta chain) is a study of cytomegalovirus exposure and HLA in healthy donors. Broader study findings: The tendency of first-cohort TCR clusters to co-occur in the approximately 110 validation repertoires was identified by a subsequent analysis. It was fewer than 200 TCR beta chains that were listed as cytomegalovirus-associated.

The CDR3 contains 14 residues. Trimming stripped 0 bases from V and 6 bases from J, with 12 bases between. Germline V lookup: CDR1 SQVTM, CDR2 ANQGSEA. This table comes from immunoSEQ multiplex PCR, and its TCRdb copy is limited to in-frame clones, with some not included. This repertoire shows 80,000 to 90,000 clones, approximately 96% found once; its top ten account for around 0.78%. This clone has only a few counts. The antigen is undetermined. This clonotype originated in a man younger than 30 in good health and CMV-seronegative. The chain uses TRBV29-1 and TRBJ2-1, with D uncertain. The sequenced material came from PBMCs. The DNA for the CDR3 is TGCAGCGTTGAAGATCGCCGCCCTAGCAATGAGCAGTTCTTC. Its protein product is CSVEDRRPSNEQFF.